These 20 T cell receptor beta chains originate from one sample sequenced in a study of CD8 T cells in ankylosing spondylitis. The antigens these receptors bind are not known. In TCRdb, the 5' RACE reads were re-called with MiXCR into one record per CDR3 protein. The table includes 200,000 to 250,000 distinct CDR3 sequences, about 16% detected once. Study results and limitations: Within ankylosing spondylitis blood, a TCR beta motif made up of roughly eight highly homologous variants appeared to be characteristic.

Sample: blood, either unsorted or a sorted T cell fraction (not recorded which). These receptors all stem from a male donor with ankylosing spondylitis.

V and J are TRBV7-9 and TRBJ2-7; 9 positions match TRBD1. The germline V gene encodes CDR1 SEHNR and CDR2 FQNEAQ (reference sequence). This CDR3 has 15 residues. V lost 5 bases and J lost 5; bases outside the gene matches: 10. CDR3 nucleotide sequence: TGTGCCAGCAGCCCCACAGGGGGCGATCTCCACGAGCAGTACTTC. Amino acids: CASSPTGGDLHEQYF.

This chain links TRBV7-3 with TRBJ2-2; D is undetermined. CDR1 is SGHTA, CDR2 FQGTGA, per germline. This CDR3 spans 16 amino acids. Deletions cut 1 base from V and 5 bases from J, with 14 bases between. Written as DNA, the CDR3 is TGTGCCAGCAGCTTAATGGGCGAGATAGGGACCGGGGAGCTGTTTTTT. Residues: CASSLMGEIGTGELFF.

In the case of this clonotype: This CDR3 fails to terminate in the conserved phenylalanine or tryptophan, so it likely reflects a read error. The gene calls are TRBV5-8 and TRBJ2-2; 9 bases match TRBD1. The trim removed 5 bases at V and 6 bases at J, leaving 5 bases unmatched. Germline CDR1 and CDR2: SGHTS and YDEGEE. CDR3 size: 14 residues. CDR3 in amino acids: CASSHRGLSGELFC. The DNA of the CDR3 is TGTGCCAGCAGTCACAGGGGGCTCTCCGGGGAGCTGTTTTGT.

The chain joins TRBV6-2 or TRBV6-3 to TRBJ2-7, with D hard to call. V lost 4 bases, J lost 7 bases, and 8 bases lay in between. CDR3 length: 11 amino acids. Germline assignment: CDR1 MNHEY and CDR2 SVGEGT. The CDR3 sequence is CASSSLPEQYF. The CDR3 nucleotides are TGTGCCAGCAGTTCCCTCCCGGAGCAGTACTTC.

This clonotype was detected only a few times. CDR3 DNA sequence: TGTGCCAGCAGCTTGGGACTAGCGGGGCACACCGGGGAGCTGTTTTTT. Amino acids: CASSLGLAGHTGELFF. J is TRBJ2-2 and V is TRBV5-6; TRBD2 agrees at 11 bases. CDR1 and CDR2 (germline): SGHDT, YYEEEE. V was clipped by 0 bases and J by 3 bases; unmatched bases: 1. The CDR3 covers 16 residues.

This clonotype has a handful of counts. The chain employs TRBV7-9 and TRBJ1-2; D call uncertain. From germline, CDR1 is SEHNR and CDR2 FQNEAQ (reference sequence). The length of the CDR3 is 11 residues. V was clipped by 1 base and J by 6 bases, with 3 bases between them. The CDR3: CASSLEHGYTF. Written as DNA, the CDR3 is TGTGCCAGCAGCTTAGAACATGGCTACACCTTC.

A few counts support this clonotype. The chain is built from TRBV4-1 and TRBJ2-1; D remains unclear. The CDR3 sequence is 15 residues long. Trimming removed 0 bases at V and 3 bases at J, with 9 bases between. Germline assignment: CDR1 MGHRA and CDR2 YSYEKL. CDR3 sequence reads: CASSQDHTLYNEQFF. The CDR3 DNA follows: TGCGCCAGCAGCCAAGACCATACCCTCTACAATGAGCAGTTCTTC.

The chain has TRBV4-3 and TRBJ2-2; 7 bases line up with TRBD1. Germline V gene lookup returns CDR1 LGHNA and CDR2 YSLEER. This CDR3 comprises 14 residues. V shed 4 bases, J shed 6 bases, and the junction held 5 bases outside the gene matches. CDR3 nucleotides: TGCGCCAGCAGCCGGGACAGTCGGGCCGGGGAGCTGTTTTTT. Translated: CASSRDSRAGELFF.

V usage is TRBV2 and J usage is TRBJ2-2, with 9 bases that match TRBD2. Looked up from germline, CDR1 is SNHLY and CDR2 is FYNNEI. Trimming took 6 bases from V and 5 from J; bases not matched to a gene: 7. The CDR3 covers 15 residues. CDR3 in amino acids: CASSEGLAETGELFF. The CDR3 DNA reads as TGTGCCAGCAGCGAGGGACTAGCAGAAACCGGGGAGCTGTTTTTT.

The chain recombines TRBV7-6 with TRBJ2-3; D not resolved. V gave up 2 bases and J gave up 4 bases, with 7 bases separating them. CDR1 and CDR2 (germline): SGHVS, FNYEAQ. This CDR3 comprises 13 residues. The CDR3 here is CASSLPAADTQYF. As DNA, the CDR3 is TGTGCCAGCAGCTTACCCGCCGCAGATACGCAGTATTTT.

This clonotype was detected only a few times. The chain is built from TRBV20-1 and TRBJ1-2; D may be TRBD1 (5 bases). Germline CDR1 reads DFQATT; CDR2 reads SNEGSKA (reference sequence). The length of the CDR3 is 12 residues. The V end lost 2 bases, the J end lost 7 bases, and 11 bases lay between the germline ends. The CDR3 loop reads CSARRQGFGYTF. The CDR3 coding sequence is TGCAGTGCTAGACGCCAGGGTTTTGGCTACACCTTC.

With regard to this clonotype: Germline is not matched at one junction end, which may reflect a read error. The V gene is TRBV12-3 or TRBV12-4, the J gene TRBJ2-3, with D perhaps TRBD1 (6 bases). The CDR3 runs to 15 residues. The CDR3 region is CANSIQGPSTDTQYF. The DNA for the CDR3 is TGTGCCAACAGTATACAGGGTCCTAGCACAGATACGCAGTATTTT.

This clonotype came up many times. The V and J genes are TRBV4-2 and TRBJ1-5, with D hard to call. Germline assignment: CDR1 LGHNA and CDR2 YNFKEQ. The CDR3 sequence is 14 residues long. V was cut by 0 bases and J by 0 bases, with 3 bases left in between. CDR3 sequence (DNA): TGTGCCAGCAGCCAAGATGATAGCAATCAGCCCCAGCATTTT. Translated, it gives CASSQDDSNQPQHF.

Ten or more counts support this clonotype. The chain couples TRBV7-9 to TRBJ2-1, with 8 bases that match TRBD2. The CDR3 contains 13 residues. Germline CDR1 SEHNR, CDR2 FQNEAQ (reference sequence). V shed 7 bases, J shed 7 bases, and the junction held 6 bases outside the gene matches. The DNA for the CDR3 is TGTGCCAGCACCCGGACTAGCTGGAATGAGCAGTTCTTC. Translating gives CASTRTSWNEQFF.

Only a few counts were recorded for this clonotype. This chain links TRBV19 with TRBJ1-1; a weak D match, TRBD1 (6 bases). Germline V gene sequence: CDR1 LNHDA, CDR2 SQIVND (reference sequence). V dropped 7 bases and J dropped 1 base, with 13 bases sitting between them. The CDR3 spans 14 residues. The CDR3 here is CASTPGQTNTEAFF. Written as DNA, the CDR3 is TGTGCCAGTACCCCGGGACAAACGAACACTGAAGCTTTCTTT.

This clonotype was observed a few times. This chain joins TRBV20-1 and TRBJ1-2; perhaps TRBD1 as D (5 bases). Trimming removed 2 bases from V and 2 bases from J, with 12 bases in between. The CDR3 consists of 14 residues. Germline lookup yields CDR1 DFQATT and CDR2 SNEGSKA (reference sequence). The CDR3 here is CSARIAGTNYGYTF. Here the CDR3 DNA reads TGCAGTGCTAGAATTGCAGGGACCAACTATGGCTACACCTTC.

The rearrangement links TRBV6-1 to TRBJ2-2; 10 bases agree with TRBD2. The CDR3 consists of 15 residues. CDR1 and CDR2 from the germline V gene are MNHNS and SASEGT. The V and J ends lost 6 bases and 5 bases, in that order; junction bases with no gene match: 6. DNA for the CDR3: TGTGCCAGCAGCCCCGGTAGCGGGAGGACCGGGGAGCTGTTTTTT. Translation: CASSPGSGRTGELFF.

In DNA, the CDR3 is TGCGCCAGCAGCCCGGGACTGCACTCTGGAAACACCATATATTTT. It codes for CASSPGLHSGNTIYF. The genes are TRBV4-1 and TRBJ1-3; TRBD1 is a possible D gene (5 bases). Trimming took 4 bases from V and 0 from J, leaving 10 bases between them. Germline V CDR1 and CDR2: MGHRA, YSYEKL. The CDR3 is made up of 15 amino acids.

In its sample, this clonotype was seen many times. The rearrangement joins TRBV24-1 to TRBJ2-1; 8 nucleotides agree with TRBD2. Germline V CDR1 and CDR2: KGHDR, SFDVKD. The CDR3 is 16 amino acids. Trimming at V came to 10 bases and at J to 7 bases, leaving 17 bases not matched to a gene. This CDR3 reads CATGPGLGRRGNEQFF. CDR3 in DNA: TGTGCCACGGGGCCGGGACTAGGACGCCGGGGGAATGAGCAGTTCTTC.

The V and J genes are TRBV29-1 and TRBJ2-7; a weak D match, TRBD1 (5 bases). Between the trimmed V and J ends, which lost 4 bases and 5 bases, there was a span of 18 bases. The CDR3 loop spans 14 amino acids. Per germline, CDR1 SQVTM and CDR2 ANQGSEA. CDR3 DNA sequence: TGCAGCGTTGTCTTCCTTGACAGTACAAACGAGCAGTACTTC. Translating gives CSVVFLDSTNEQYF.